This T cell receptor (beta chain) was sequenced for a study of T-cell reconstitution after alpha-beta-depleted transplantation in children. Remarks on this clonotype: The antigen remains undetermined.

V trimming: 1 base; J trimming: 2 bases; junction bases outside the gene matches: 5. The CDR3 runs 15 residues. The germline V gene has CDR1 SGHAT and CDR2 FQDESV (reference sequence). Preparation of the TCRbeta library was carried out with unique molecular identifiers. TCRdb reprocessed the PCR reads via MiXCR and lists one record per CDR3 protein. The sample records about 830,000 distinct CDR3 sequences, about 15% being singletons. Study observations and caveats: Several hundred rapidly expanded clones from non-depleted graft cells reportedly supplied alpha-beta T cells about two months post-transplant. For some patients, TCRbeta diversity was high at day 60 because of recipient T cells and thymic progenitors that survived. Fresh T-cell production supplied most of the T-cell counts and diversity seen one year after transplant.

The chain carries TRBV11-1 and TRBJ2-7; 7 bases map to TRBD2. The sample here was PBMCs, mostly from graft donor cells, taken 360 days after TCRalphabeta/CD19-depleted stem cell transplant. This TCR was sampled from a male patient between 10 and 17 years old who had a stem cell transplant for acute lymphoblastic leukemia, so the T cells may come from the graft donor. The CDR3 DNA sequence: TGTGCCAGCAGCTTAGGCGGGAGTATACCCTACGAGCAGTACTTC. Protein: CASSLGGSIPYEQYF. The full variable domain, completed using reference TRBV11-1 and TRBJ2-7, is EAEVAQSPRYKITEKSQAVAFWCDPISGHATLYWYRQILGQGPELLVQFQDESVVDDSQLPKDRFSAERLKGVDSTLKIQPAELGDSAMYLCASSLGGSIPYEQYFGPGTRLTVT.